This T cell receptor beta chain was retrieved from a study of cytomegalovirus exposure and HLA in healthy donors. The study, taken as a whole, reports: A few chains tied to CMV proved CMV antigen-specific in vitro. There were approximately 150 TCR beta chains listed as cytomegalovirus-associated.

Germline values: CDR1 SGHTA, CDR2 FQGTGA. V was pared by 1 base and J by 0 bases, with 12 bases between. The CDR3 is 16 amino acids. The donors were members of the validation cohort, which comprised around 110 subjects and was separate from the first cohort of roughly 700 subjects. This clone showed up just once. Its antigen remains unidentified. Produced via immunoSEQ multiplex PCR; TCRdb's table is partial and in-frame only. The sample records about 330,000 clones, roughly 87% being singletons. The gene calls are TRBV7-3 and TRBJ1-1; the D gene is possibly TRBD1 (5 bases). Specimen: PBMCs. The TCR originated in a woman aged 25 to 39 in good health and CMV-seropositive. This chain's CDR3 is CASSLMSGRLNTEAFF. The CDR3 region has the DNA TGTGCCAGCAGCTTAATGTCAGGGAGGTTGAACACTGAAGCTTTCTTT.